This entry concerns a single TCR beta chain. Its antigen is not identified. The data were obtained in a study of blood T cells in healthy people across ages. Study results and limitations: It was found that TCR beta diversity correlated strongly with the percentage of naive T cells.

CDR1 is MNHEY, CDR2 SVGAGI, per germline. This CDR3 contains 16 residues. After removal of 1 base from V and 2 bases from J, the junction contained 4 bases not matched to a gene. Together with a sample-barcoded 5' primer, a J-beta primer mix was included in a second PCR lasting about 6 to 11 cycles. All cDNA molecules were each tagged by a template-switch adaptor with 12 random nucleotides. No fewer than 2.5 million CDR3-containing paired-end reads came from each sample. TCRdb reprocessed the 5' RACE reads via MiXCR and lists one record per CDR3 protein. The data contain around 1,500,000 distinct CDR3 sequences, 40% to 50% of them singletons.

The receptor's source is a woman younger than 35 in good health. This chain uses TRBV6-5 with TRBJ2-3, with TRBD2 matching 9 bases. Sequencing was carried out using blood. CDR3 loop: CASSYYSGGVTDTQYF. CDR3 DNA sequence: TGTGCCAGCAGTTACTATAGCGGGGGTGTCACAGATACGCAGTATTTT.